This T cell receptor beta chain was sequenced in a study of blood T cell repertoires in COVID-19. Study-level information: Acute and convalescent COVID-19 samples came from the United States, Italy and Spain. PBMCs, B-cell-depleted T cells, or T cells were the source of the cDNA or gDNA that made up the material.

Per the original methods: The assay estimated nucleated cells by amplifying reference gene primers. Repertoires were generated with immunoSEQ multiplex PCR, while TCRdb's copy carries only in-frame clones and drops some. D and trimming come from the DNA, and the V and J calls and clone size come from that table. The data contain around 250,000 clones, about 84% of them seen just once; the ten biggest clones take up approximately 5.5%. Enrollment of patients from Seattle took place during active infection, with longitudinal follow-up. Losses at the gene ends were 0 bases for V and 5 bases for J; bases not matched to a gene: 5. The CDR3 loop spans 16 amino acids. Germline assignment: CDR1 KGHSH and CDR2 LQKENI.

The chain combines TRBV18 with TRBJ2-2; 8 nucleotides agree with TRBD2. The receptor comes from an elderly woman with COVID-19, enrolled during active disease. What was sequenced was peripheral blood. Here the CDR3 reads CASSPPSGGLTGELFF. The CDR3 DNA reads as TGTGCCAGCTCACCACCGAGCGGGGGATTGACCGGGGAGCTGTTTTTT.